The 30 T cell receptor beta chains below come from one sample, sequenced in a study of blood T cell repertoires in COVID-19. Profiled with immunoSEQ multiplex PCR; TCRdb holds only in-frame clones, not every one. The table lists fewer than 500,000 clones, about 85% of them singletons. Sequencing input: PBMCs or T cells enriched from blood (not recorded which). The source of these receptors is a woman between 18 and 29 years old with acute COVID-19.

The V call is TRBV4-1, the J call TRBJ1-2; D gene unclear. The V end lost 0 bases, the J end lost 5 bases, and 10 bases lay between the germline ends. The CDR3 has 14 amino acids. The germline gives CDR1 MGHRA, CDR2 YSYEKL. CDR3 loop: CASSQDLSVYGYTF. In DNA, the CDR3 is TGCGCCAGCAGCCAAGATCTCAGTGTTTATGGCTACACCTTC.

The chain has TRBV7-2 and TRBJ1-6, with 8 bases identical to TRBD1. V lost 5 bases, J lost 10 bases, and 13 bases stayed unmatched. The CDR3 consists of 16 residues. Germline lookup yields CDR1 SGHTA and CDR2 FQGNSA. CDR3 in DNA: TGTGCCAGCAGCCTGAACCGACAGGGGATTTCGTCACCCCTCCACTTT. This sequence encodes CASSLNRQGISSPLHF.

This clone was seen only a few times. The genes are TRBV18 and TRBJ2-2, with TRBD1 identical over 7 bases. The CDR3 is 15 amino acids. Trimming cost V 5 bases and J 3 bases; bases outside gene matches: 6. Per the germline V gene, CDR1 is KGHSH and CDR2 is LQKENI. Here the CDR3 DNA reads TGTGCCAGCTCATCGACAGGGCTGGACACCGGGGAGCTGTTTTTT. Translating it yields CASSSTGLDTGELFF.

The sample holds one count of this clone. This chain connects TRBV5-1 to TRBJ2-2, with 8 bases matching TRBD1. Germline values: CDR1 SGHRS, CDR2 YFSETQ. The CDR3 totals 14 residues. V gave up 6 bases and J gave up 2 bases; unmatched junction bases: 3. The CDR3 DNA reads as TGCGCCAGCACCGACAGGGGAAACACCGGGGAGCTGTTTTTT. It encodes CASTDRGNTGELFF.

This clone was seen once. The CDR3 protein is CASSLLSSGTYEQYF. The CDR3 DNA reads as TGTGCCAGCAGTTTACTGTCTAGCGGCACCTACGAGCAGTACTTC. The chain combines TRBV27 with TRBJ2-7, with 7 bases identical to TRBD2. This CDR3 is built from 15 residues. The germline V gene has CDR1 MNHEY and CDR2 SMNVEV (reference sequence). With V trimmed by 2 bases and J by 2 bases, 6 bases remained unmatched.

The CDR3 DNA sequence: TGTGCCAGCAGCCAAGAGGAGAGCTCCTACAATGAGCAGTTCTTC. It yields the protein CASSQEESSYNEQFF. The chain combines TRBV14 with TRBJ2-1; D remains unclear. The CDR3 consists of 15 residues. V shed 0 bases and J shed 0 bases, with 6 bases lying between them. From germline, CDR1 is SGHDN and CDR2 FVKESK.

This clone was counted once. The V gene is TRBV7-9, the J gene TRBJ2-7, with 12 bases aligning to TRBD2. V shed 6 bases and J 2 bases; nucleotides not matched to a gene: 2. This CDR3 is 14 amino acids long. Germline V gene lookup returns CDR1 SEHNR and CDR2 FQNEAQ (reference sequence). The CDR3 loop reads CASRPSGRAYEQYF. The CDR3 DNA sequence: TGTGCCAGCAGGCCTAGCGGGAGGGCCTACGAGCAGTACTTC.

This sequence joins TRBV10-1 and TRBJ2-1, with 15 bases that match TRBD2. Trimming at V came to 5 bases and at J to 0 bases, leaving 8 bases not matched to a gene. This CDR3 has 19 amino acids. CDR1 is WNHNN and CDR2 is SYGVQD in the germline V gene (reference sequence). The CDR3 is CASSLGLAGGLSSYNEQFF. DNA of the CDR3: TGCGCCAGCAGTCTGGGACTAGCGGGGGGCCTCAGCTCCTACAATGAGCAGTTCTTC.

This chain connects TRBV9 to TRBJ2-7, with D possibly being TRBD2 (5 bases). The CDR3 sequence is 16 residues long. CDR1 SGDLS and CDR2 YYNGEE come from the germline V gene. Trimming removed 0 bases at V and 1 base at J, with 14 bases between. CDR3 region: CASSVGEGRWSYEQYF. CDR3 coding DNA: TGTGCCAGCAGCGTAGGCGAGGGTAGGTGGTCCTACGAGCAGTACTTC.

This sequence joins TRBV27 and TRBJ2-7; 11 nucleotides align to TRBD2. V lost 5 bases to trimming and J lost 6 bases; unmatched junction nucleotides: 9. The CDR3 contains 15 residues. Germline values: CDR1 MNHEY, CDR2 SMNVEV (reference sequence). The CDR3 coding sequence is TGTGCCAGCAGTCGTAGCGGGGGGGCTATTGGCGAGCAGTACTTC. Translation gives CASSRSGGAIGEQYF.

This clone was counted only a few times. V and J are TRBV6-5 and TRBJ1-1; TRBD1 might be the D (5 bases). V shed 1 base and J shed 1 base, with 10 bases lying between them. Germline values: CDR1 MNHEY, CDR2 SVGAGI. The CDR3 consists of 15 residues. The CDR3, as DNA: TGTGCCAGCAGTTACTTGCAGGGAAGGAACACTGAAGCTTTCTTT. This gives the protein CASSYLQGRNTEAFF.

V usage is TRBV6-6 and J usage is TRBJ1-5; D ambiguous. Trimming pared 6 bases from V and 9 bases from J, leaving 18 bases between. Germline CDR1 MNHNY, CDR2 SVGAGI (reference sequence). The CDR3 length is 14 residues. CDR3 in DNA: TGTGCCAGCAGATGGAGGGATTCCCAAGGGCCCCAGCATTTT. Translating it yields CASRWRDSQGPQHF.

This clone appeared a few times. This chain links TRBV4-3 with TRBJ2-7; 10 bases agree with TRBD2. This CDR3 has 16 amino acids. Germline trimming cut 0 bases from V and 2 bases from J; bases unmatched to any gene: 4. CDR1 and CDR2 from the germline V gene are LGHNA and YSLEER. The CDR3 nucleotides are TGCGCCAGCAGCCAAGAACGTAGCGGGAGGCCCTACGAGCAGTACTTC. This translates into CASSQERSGRPYEQYF.

The rearrangement links TRBV4-2 to TRBJ2-1; D possibly corresponds to TRBD1 (6 bases). V was shortened by 0 bases and J by 1 base, with 7 bases between the two germline ends. Germline CDR1 is LGHNA and CDR2 is YNFKEQ. This CDR3 comprises 15 residues. CDR3 nucleotide sequence: TGTGCCAGCAGCCAAGAGGACAGTTCCTACAATGAGCAGTTCTTC. This sequence encodes CASSQEDSSYNEQFF.

With regard to this clone: The same CDR3 also results from other DNA sequences found in this sample. This chain links TRBV12-3 or TRBV12-4 with TRBJ2-5; D gene uncertain. The CDR3 length is 12 residues. Trimming stripped 3 bases from V and 4 bases from J, with 6 bases between. This CDR3 reads CASSFTGETQYF. CDR3 DNA sequence: TGTGCCAGCAGTTTCACGGGAGAGACCCAGTACTTC.

In the case of this clone: Other nucleotide sequences in the sample specify the same CDR3. This chain links TRBV11-2 with TRBJ1-1, with TRBD1 matching 7 bases. Germline V gene data show CDR1 as SGHAT and CDR2 as FQNNGV. Trimming cost V 5 bases and J 1 base; bases outside gene matches: 4. There are 14 residues in the CDR3. CDR3 protein: CASSLGDRNTEAFF. CDR3 coding DNA: TGTGCCAGCAGCCTTGGGGACAGGAACACTGAAGCTTTCTTT.

The chain employs TRBV12-2 and TRBJ1-1. TRBV12-2 is a known pseudogene. The length of the CDR3 is 13 residues. CDR3 coding DNA: TGTGCAAGTCGCTTCTACCGGAACACTGAAGCTTTCTTT. Its translation: CASRFYRNTEAFF.

V gene TRBV20-1 combines with J gene TRBJ1-1, with a possible D match to TRBD1 (5 bases). CDR1 and CDR2 (germline): DFQATT, SNEGSKA (reference sequence). Trimming removed 3 bases at V and 7 bases at J, with 6 bases between. The CDR3 runs 10 residues. Here the CDR3 reads CSARTVEAFF. The CDR3 DNA reads as TGCAGTGCTAGGACAGTTGAAGCTTTCTTT.

The chain employs TRBV7-9 and TRBJ1-6, with 7 bases aligning to TRBD1. Trimming removed 3 bases from V and 4 bases from J; junction bases left unmatched: 3. The CDR3 extends over 15 amino acids. The germline CDR1 and CDR2 sequences are SEHNR and FQNEAQ (reference sequence). CDR3 in amino acids: CASSFEGAYNSPLHF. CDR3 bases: TGTGCCAGCAGCTTTGAGGGGGCTTATAATTCACCCCTCCACTTT.

The CDR3 DNA reads as TGTGCCACCAGTGCCCCGACCAACAGGGACAACACCGGGGAGCTGTTTTTT. It encodes CATSAPTNRDNTGELFF. V is TRBV24-1 and J is TRBJ2-2; D may be TRBD1 (6 bases). The CDR3 sequence is 17 residues long. CDR1 is KGHDR and CDR2 is SFDVKD in the germline V gene. Deletions cut 5 bases from V and 2 bases from J, with 17 bases between.

The V call is TRBV2, the J call TRBJ1-6; the match to TRBD1 covers 9 bases. The CDR3 has 16 residues. Looked up from germline, CDR1 is SNHLY and CDR2 is FYNNEI. J gave up 1 base and V 7 bases, and 5 bases lay outside the gene matches. CDR3: CASKAGTGSYNSPLHF. In DNA, the CDR3 is TGTGCCAGCAAAGCCGGGACAGGGTCCTATAATTCACCCCTCCACTTT.

The J gene is TRBJ2-7, the V gene TRBV3-1 (or the pseudogene TRBV3-2); 9 nucleotides line up with TRBD2. Unmatched junction bases numbered 14, after V lost 4 bases and J lost 1 base. The CDR3 length is 18 residues. Germline V CDR1 and CDR2: LGHDT, YNNKEL (reference sequence). Here the CDR3 reads CASSPQLATSGNSYEQYF. In DNA, the CDR3 is TGTGCCAGCAGCCCGCAACTGGCGACTAGCGGCAATTCCTACGAGCAGTACTTC.

V is TRBV20-1 and J is TRBJ2-3, with 8 bases matching TRBD2. Germline V gene data show CDR1 as DFQATT and CDR2 as SNEGSKA (reference sequence). The CDR3 is 11 amino acids. As DNA, the CDR3 is TGCCGAGCGGGGGCCACAGATACGCAGTATTTT. Translating gives CRAGATDTQYF.

This clone was recorded only once. The chain employs TRBV6-1 and TRBJ2-7; D is undetermined. V dropped 1 base and J dropped 1 base, with 2 bases sitting between them. CDR1 and CDR2 from the germline V gene are MNHNS and SASEGT. CDR3 length: 12 amino acids. The CDR3 spells CASSEVSYEQYF. In DNA form, the CDR3 reads TGTGCCAGCAGTGAAGTATCCTACGAGCAGTACTTC.

The chain links TRBV7-7 to TRBJ2-2, with 10 bases lining up with TRBD1. The V gene's germline CDR1 is SSHAT and CDR2 FNYEAQ (reference sequence). The CDR3 is 15 amino acids. The ends lost 3 bases at V and 5 bases at J; junction bases unmatched: 3. Here the CDR3 DNA reads TGTGCCAGCAGCTTGCGACAGGGGGCGACCGGGGAGCTGTTTTTT. Protein sequence: CASSLRQGATGELFF.

The rearrangement links TRBV29-1 to TRBJ1-1; D may be TRBD1 (6 bases). From germline, CDR1 is SQVTM and CDR2 ANQGSEA. This CDR3 has 15 amino acids. The V and J ends lost 5 bases and 1 base respectively, with 17 bases between them. The CDR3 coding sequence is TGCAGCGTTATCCCGGGACAAATTCGGAACACTGAAGCTTTCTTT. It translates to CSVIPGQIRNTEAFF.

J is TRBJ1-5 and V is TRBV12-5; D gene unclear. The CDR3 is made up of 18 amino acids. V was trimmed by 0 bases and J by 5 bases, leaving 20 bases between them. Germline CDR1 is LGHNT and CDR2 is FRNRAP. The CDR3 loop is CASGLVLVWSSIDQPQHF. The CDR3, as DNA: TGTGCTAGTGGTTTGGTACTGGTGTGGTCTAGTATCGATCAGCCCCAGCATTTT. Complete variable domain (other parts from reference TRBV12-5 and TRBJ1-5): DARVTQTPRHKVTEMGQEVTMRCQPILGHNTVFWYRQTMMQGLELLAYFRNRAPLDDSGMPKDRFSAEMPDATLATLKIQPSEPRDSAVYFCASGLVLVWSSIDQPQHFGDGTRLSIL.

Only one count was recorded for this clone. The rearrangement links TRBV30 to TRBJ2-5; TRBD2 is a possible D gene (6 bases). This CDR3 contains 13 residues. Germline CDR1 and CDR2: GTSNPN and SVGIG (reference sequence). V lost 3 bases, J lost 4 bases, and 12 bases lay in between. The CDR3 nucleotides read TGTGCCTGGAGCGCCCAGGAGGGAGAGACCCAGTACTTC. It specifies CAWSAQEGETQYF.

V usage is TRBV28 and J usage is TRBJ2-1, with D perhaps matching TRBD2 (6 bases). Germline lookup yields CDR1 MDHEN and CDR2 SYDVKM. The CDR3 length is 13 residues. V lost 6 bases and J 4 bases, leaving 10 bases between the germline ends. CDR3 protein: CASSQTSYNEQFF. CDR3 sequence (DNA): TGTGCCAGCAGCCAGACTAGTTACAATGAGCAGTTCTTC.

Here the CDR3 DNA reads TGTGCCAGCAGCGTAGCAAAAGGGGGACAACGTAGATCACCCCTCCACTTT. Protein sequence: CASSVAKGGQRRSPLHF. The chain recombines TRBV9 with TRBJ1-6, with TRBD1 as a possible D gene (6 bases). The CDR3 spans 17 residues. V lost 0 bases, J lost 10 bases, and 20 bases lay in between. Germline V lookup: CDR1 SGDLS, CDR2 YYNGEE.